This TCR beta chain was recorded in a study of T cells in Graves' hyperthyroidism and ophthalmopathy. CDR3 length equals 16 residues. The TCR beta CDR3 regions underwent amplification using RNA transcripts as the source. HTBI primers were used for first-round RT-PCR of the TCR CDR3. One entry per CDR3 protein, called by TCRdb with MiXCR from the multiplex PCR reads. The table shows about 690,000 distinct CDR3 sequences, with 15% to 20% occurring only once. Newly diagnosed hyperthyroidism patients aged 18 to 65 years had disease lasting under 2 months. The diagnostic basis comprised clinical symptoms, serum thyroxine and TRAb, thyroid ultrasound and orbital computed tomography. Study findings and constraints: Within blood appeared most thyroid clonotypes that had expanded above 0.001.

This clonotype was counted ten times or more. Its antigen is as yet unknown. The junction does not match germline at one end; this may be a read error. The chain couples TRBV12-3 or TRBV12-4 to TRBJ2-6, with D unclear. The sequence came from a man aged 45-65 years with Graves' hyperthyroidism. Sequencing was carried out using blood. The CDR3 coding sequence is TGTACCAGCAGTTTAGAGTGGGGCTCTGGGGCCAACGTCCTGACTTTC. Translating gives CTSSLEWGSGANVLTF.